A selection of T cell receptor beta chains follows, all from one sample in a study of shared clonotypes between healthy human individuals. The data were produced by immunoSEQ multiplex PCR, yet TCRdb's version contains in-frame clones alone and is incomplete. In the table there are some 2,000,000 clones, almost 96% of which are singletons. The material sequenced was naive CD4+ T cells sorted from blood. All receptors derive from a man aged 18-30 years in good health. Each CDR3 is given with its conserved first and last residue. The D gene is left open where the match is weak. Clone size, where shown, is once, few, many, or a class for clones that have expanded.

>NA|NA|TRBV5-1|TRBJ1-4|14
CASSQTGPPEKLFF
TGCGCCAGCAGCCAGACCGGGCCGCCCGAAAAACTGTTTTTT
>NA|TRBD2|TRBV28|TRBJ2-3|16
CASSFDTSGGTDTQYF
TGTGCCAGCAGCTTTGATACTAGCGGGGGCACAGATACGCAGTATTTT
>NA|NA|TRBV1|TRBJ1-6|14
CTSSPPGPNSPLHF
TGCACCAGCAGCCCCCCAGGGCCTAATTCACCCCTCCACTTT
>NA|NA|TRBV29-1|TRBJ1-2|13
CSVEVAANYGYTF
TGCAGCGTTGAGGTCGCAGCTAACTATGGCTACACCTTC
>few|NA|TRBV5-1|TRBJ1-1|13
CASSLEQNTEAFF
TGCGCCAGCAGCTTGGAACAGAACACTGAAGCTTTCTTT
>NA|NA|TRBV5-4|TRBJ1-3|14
CASSLEGGGNTIYF
TGTGCCAGCAGCTTGGAGGGGGGTGGAAACACCATATATTTT
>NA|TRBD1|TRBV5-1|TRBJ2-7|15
CASSLYDRGDYEQYF
TGCGCCAGCAGCTTGTACGACAGGGGGGACTACGAGCAGTACTTC
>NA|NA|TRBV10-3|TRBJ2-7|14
CAISGVEGPYEQYF
TGTGCCATCAGTGGGGTGGAGGGTCCCTACGAGCAGTACTTC
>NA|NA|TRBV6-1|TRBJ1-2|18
CASSEASRLIEDYYGYTF
TGTGCCAGCAGTGAAGCTTCCAGGCTGATTGAGGATTACTATGGCTACACCTTC
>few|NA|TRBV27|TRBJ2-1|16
CASRLEPDPRYNEQFF
TGTGCCAGCAGGCTGGAACCAGACCCCCGGTACAATGAGCAGTTCTTC
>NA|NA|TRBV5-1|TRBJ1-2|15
CASSLDQGTSRGYTF
TGCGCCAGCAGCTTGGATCAGGGTACTTCAAGGGGCTACACCTTC
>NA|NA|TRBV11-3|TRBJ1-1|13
CASSLGQNTEAFF
TGTGCCAGCAGCTTAGGGCAGAACACTGAAGCTTTCTTT
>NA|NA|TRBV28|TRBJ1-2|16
CASSLSLGGPGDGYTF
TGTGCCAGCAGTTTATCCCTCGGGGGGCCCGGGGATGGCTACACCTTC
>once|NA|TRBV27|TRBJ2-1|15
CASSLRLVHLDEQFF
TGTGCCAGCAGTTTACGGCTCGTCCACCTCGATGAGCAGTTCTTC
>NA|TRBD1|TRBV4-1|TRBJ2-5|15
CASSSAGQGYATQYF
TGCGCCAGCAGCTCCGCGGGACAGGGGTACGCGACCCAGTACTTC
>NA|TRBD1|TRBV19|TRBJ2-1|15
CASSAGTGTYNEQFF
TGTGCCAGTAGCGCCGGGACAGGGACCTACAATGAGCAGTTCTTC
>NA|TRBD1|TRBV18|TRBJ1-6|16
CASSPPVSGGISPLHF
TGTGCCAGCTCACCACCGGTCTCAGGGGGCATTTCACCCCTCCACTTT
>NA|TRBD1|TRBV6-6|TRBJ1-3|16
CASSSGQMLSGNTIYF
TGTGCCAGCAGCTCGGGACAGATGCTCTCTGGAAACACCATATATTTT
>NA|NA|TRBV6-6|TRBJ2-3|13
CASSRGGTDTQYF
TGTGCCAGCAGCCGGGGAGGTACAGATACGCAGTATTTT
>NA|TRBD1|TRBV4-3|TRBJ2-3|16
CASSQAGQGVTDTQYF
TGCGCCAGCAGCCAAGCCGGACAGGGGGTAACAGATACGCAGTATTTT
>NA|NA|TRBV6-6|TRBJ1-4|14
CASSYSNLNEKLFF
TGTGCCAGCAGTTACTCGAACCTTAATGAAAAACTGTTTTTT
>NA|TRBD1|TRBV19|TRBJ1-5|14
CASSGTGGNQPQHF
TGTGCCAGTAGCGGGACAGGGGGCAATCAGCCCCAGCATTTT
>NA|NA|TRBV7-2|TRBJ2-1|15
CASSSEGGIGNEQFF
TGTGCCAGCAGCTCAGAAGGAGGCATAGGAAATGAGCAGTTCTTC
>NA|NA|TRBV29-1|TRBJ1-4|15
CSATEGSATNEKLFF
TGCAGCGCCACGGAAGGGTCGGCAACTAATGAAAAACTGTTTTTT
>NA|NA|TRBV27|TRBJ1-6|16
CASSPNPPDDNSPLHF
TGTGCCAGCAGTCCAAACCCCCCGGATGATAATTCACCCCTCCACTTT
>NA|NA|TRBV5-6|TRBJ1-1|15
CASRFGRLMNTEAFF
TGTGCCAGCAGGTTTGGACGGTTAATGAACACTGAAGCTTTCTTT
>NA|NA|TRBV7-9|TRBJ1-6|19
CASSLARGGRGSYNSPLHF
TGTGCCAGCAGCTTAGCCAGAGGGGGGAGAGGCTCCTATAATTCACCCCTCCACTTT
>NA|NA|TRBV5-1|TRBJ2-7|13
CASSGENGSEQYF
TGCGCCAGCAGTGGGGAAAATGGCTCCGAGCAGTACTTC
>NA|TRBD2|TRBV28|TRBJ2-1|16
CASSPSSGGWYNEQFF
TGTGCCAGCAGTCCCTCTAGCGGGGGTTGGTACAATGAGCAGTTCTTC
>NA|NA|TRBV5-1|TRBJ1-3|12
CASRGEGNTIYF
TGCGCCAGCAGAGGGGAGGGAAACACCATATATTTT
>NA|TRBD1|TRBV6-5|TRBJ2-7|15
CASRSTGGFSYEQYF
TGTGCCAGCAGATCGACAGGGGGCTTCTCCTACGAGCAGTACTTC
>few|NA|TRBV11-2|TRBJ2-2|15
CASSSGALNTGELFF
TGTGCCAGCAGCTCAGGGGCCCTGAACACCGGGGAGCTGTTTTTT
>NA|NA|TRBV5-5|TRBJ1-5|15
CASSLERGFNQPQHF
TGTGCCAGCAGCTTGGAGAGGGGATTTAATCAGCCCCAGCATTTT
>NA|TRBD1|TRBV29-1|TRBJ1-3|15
CSVSPGQGSGNTIYF
TGCAGCGTCTCTCCGGGACAGGGTTCTGGAAACACCATATATTTT
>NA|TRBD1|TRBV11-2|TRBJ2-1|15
CASSFRDRAYNEQFF
TGTGCCAGCAGCTTCCGGGACAGGGCCTACAATGAGCAGTTCTTC
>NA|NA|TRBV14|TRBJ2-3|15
CASSRRPGGPDTQYF
TGTGCCAGCAGCCGGCGACCAGGGGGGCCAGATACGCAGTATTTT
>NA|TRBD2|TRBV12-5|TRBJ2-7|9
CASGREGDF
TGTGCTAGTGGACGGGAGGGGGACTTC
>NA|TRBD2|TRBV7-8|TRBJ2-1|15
CASSLSGTSSNEQFF
TGTGCCAGCAGCCTATCCGGGACTAGTTCGAATGAGCAGTTCTTC
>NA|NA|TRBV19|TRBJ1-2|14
CASTNLQANYGYTF
TGTGCCAGTACTAACCTACAGGCAAACTATGGCTACACCTTC
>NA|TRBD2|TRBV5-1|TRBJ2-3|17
CASSPLSGGAGGDTQYF
TGCGCCAGCAGCCCCCTCAGCGGGGGGGCAGGGGGTGATACGCAGTATTTT
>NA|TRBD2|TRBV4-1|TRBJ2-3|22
CASSHPSSTSGGAGVRTDTQYF
TGCGCCAGCAGCCACCCTTCCAGTACTAGCGGGGGGGCCGGTGTAAGGACAGATACGCAGTATTTT
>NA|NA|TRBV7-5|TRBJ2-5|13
CARSPARLAGWDF
TGTGCCAGAAGCCCTGCCCGACTAGCGGGGTGGGACTTC
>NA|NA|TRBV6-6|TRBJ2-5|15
CASSYRPPPRETQYF
TGTGCCAGCAGTTACCGGCCCCCCCCACGGGAGACCCAGTACTTC
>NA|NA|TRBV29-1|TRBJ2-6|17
CSVEEWGASNGANVLTF
TGCAGCGTTGAAGAGTGGGGGGCGTCTAACGGGGCCAACGTCCTGACTTTC
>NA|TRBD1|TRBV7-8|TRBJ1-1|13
CASSLAQDRAAFF
TGTGCCAGCAGCTTAGCGCAGGACAGGGCAGCTTTCTTT
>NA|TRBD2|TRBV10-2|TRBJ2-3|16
CASSESGLAGADTQYF
TGCGCCAGCAGTGAGTCTGGCCTAGCGGGAGCAGATACGCAATATTTT
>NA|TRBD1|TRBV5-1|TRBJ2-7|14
CASSSGQGRVEQYF
TGCGCCAGCAGCTCCGGACAGGGGCGGGTCGAGCAGTACTTC
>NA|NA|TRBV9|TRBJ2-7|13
CASSVVPTDEQYF
TGTGCCAGCAGCGTAGTCCCCACAGACGAGCAGTACTTC
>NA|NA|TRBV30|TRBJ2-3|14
CAWQRTGNTDTQYF
TGTGCCTGGCAGCGGACGGGAAACACAGATACGCAGTATTTT
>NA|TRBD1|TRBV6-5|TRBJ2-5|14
CASSFPGQGETQYF
TGTGCCAGCAGCTTCCCGGGACAGGGTGAGACCCAGTACTTC
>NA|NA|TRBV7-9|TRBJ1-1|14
CASSYKQGNTEAFF
TGTGCCAGCAGCTACAAACAGGGGAACACTGAAGCTTTCTTT